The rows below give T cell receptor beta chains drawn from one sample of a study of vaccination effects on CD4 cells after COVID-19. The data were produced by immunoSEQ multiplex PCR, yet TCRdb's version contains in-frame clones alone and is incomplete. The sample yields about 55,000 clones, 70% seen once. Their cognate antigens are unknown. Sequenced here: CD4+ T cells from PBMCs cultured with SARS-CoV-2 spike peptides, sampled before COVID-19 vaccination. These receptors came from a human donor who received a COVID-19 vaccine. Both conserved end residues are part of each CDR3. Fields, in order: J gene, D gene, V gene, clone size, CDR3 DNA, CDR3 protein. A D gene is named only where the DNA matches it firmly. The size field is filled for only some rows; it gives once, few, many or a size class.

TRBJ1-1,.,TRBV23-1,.,TGCGCCAGCAGTCATATCCGCAGGGATAGGCCGCGGACTGAAGCTTTCTTT,CASSHIRRDRPRTEAFF
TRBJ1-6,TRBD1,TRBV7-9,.,TGTGCCAGCAGCTCCAGGACAGGGGGCAAAGGCTCACCCCTCCACTTT,CASSSRTGGKGSPLHF
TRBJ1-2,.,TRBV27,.,TGTGCCAGCAGTTTTTCCGGGGGCAATGGCTACACCTTC,CASSFSGGNGYTF
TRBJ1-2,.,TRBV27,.,TGTGCCAGCAGTTTGAGGCCCCATGGTGGCTACACCTTC,CASSLRPHGGYTF
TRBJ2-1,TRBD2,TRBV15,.,TGTGCCACCAGCAGAGGGCTAGCGGATGAGCAGTTCTTC,CATSRGLADEQFF
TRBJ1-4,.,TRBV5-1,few,TGCGCCAGCAGCCTACTACAGGGATCAACTAATGAAAAACTGTTTTTT,CASSLLQGSTNEKLFF
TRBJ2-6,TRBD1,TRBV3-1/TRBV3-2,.,TGTGCCAGCAGCCAAGGGGACAGGAGGGCCAACGTCCTGACTTTC,CASSQGDRRANVLTF
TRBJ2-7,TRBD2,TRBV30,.,TGTGCCTGCCCCACCGGGACTAGCTCCTACGAGCAGTACTTC,CACPTGTSSYEQYF
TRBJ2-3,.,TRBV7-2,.,TGTGCCAGCAGCCTCTTTGGGACTAGCACAGATACGCAGTATTTT,CASSLFGTSTDTQYF
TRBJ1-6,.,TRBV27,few,TGTGCCAGCAGCCCCCGGGCCTTTAATTCACCCCTCCACTTT,CASSPRAFNSPLHF
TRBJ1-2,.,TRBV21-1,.,TGTGCCAGCAGCACCCAAGGGTTGTCGGGGGCCGGGAGGGACTCGAACTATGGCTACACCTTC,CASSTQGLSGAGRDSNYGYTF
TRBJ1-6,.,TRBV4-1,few,TGCGCCAGCAGCCAAGGCGGAGAATCACCCCTCCACTTT,CASSQGGESPLHF
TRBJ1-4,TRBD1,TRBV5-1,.,TGCGCCAGCAGCTTGGCCCTGGGACAGGGGAATGAAAAACTGTTTTTT,CASSLALGQGNEKLFF
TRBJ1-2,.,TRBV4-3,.,TGCGCCAGCAGCCGTTTTGGTGGGGGCAGTAACTATGGCTACACCTTC,CASSRFGGGSNYGYTF
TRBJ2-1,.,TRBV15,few,TGTGCCACCAGCAGAGACCGGTCAAGCTCCTACAATGAGCAGTTCTTC,CATSRDRSSSYNEQFF
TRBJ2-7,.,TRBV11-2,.,TGTGCCAGCAGCTTAACCCACAGGGCCCACTACGAGCAGTACTTC,CASSLTHRAHYEQYF
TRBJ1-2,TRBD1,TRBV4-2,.,TGTGCCAGCAGCCAGCCGGGACAGGGGGTAGGAAGCTATGGCTACACCTTC,CASSQPGQGVGSYGYTF
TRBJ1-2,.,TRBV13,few,TGTGCCAGCACCGTTGACGGAGACTATGGCTACACCTTC,CASTVDGDYGYTF
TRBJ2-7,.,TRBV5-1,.,TGCGCCAGCAGCTTAGAGGGACGCTACGAGCAGTACTTC,CASSLEGRYEQYF
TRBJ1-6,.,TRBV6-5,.,TGTGCCAGCAGTTACATGTCGGGGGTTGGTAATTCACCCCTCCACTTT,CASSYMSGVGNSPLHF
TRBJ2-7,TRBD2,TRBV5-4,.,TGTGCCAGCAGTTTGGGCGGGGGGAGCCCCAACGAGCAGTACTTC,CASSLGGGSPNEQYF
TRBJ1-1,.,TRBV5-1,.,TGCGCCAGCAGCTTGGCGGCGGGGGGCACTGAAGCTTTCTTT,CASSLAAGGTEAFF
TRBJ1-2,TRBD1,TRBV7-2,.,TGTGCCAGCAGCCCCGAGGCCAGGGGGCTTAGTGGCTACACCTTC,CASSPEARGLSGYTF
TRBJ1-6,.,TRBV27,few,TGTGCCAGCAGGGTAACCAGCTATAATTCACCCCTCCACTTT,CASRVTSYNSPLHF
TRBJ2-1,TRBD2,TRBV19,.,TGTGCCAGTAGGGCCGGGACTAGCCCCTACAATGAGCAGTTCTTC,CASRAGTSPYNEQFF
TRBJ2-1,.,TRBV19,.,TGTGCCAGTAGTATAGAGGGCAGATTATACAATGAGCAGTTCTTC,CASSIEGRLYNEQFF
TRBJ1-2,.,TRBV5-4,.,TGTGCCAGCAGCTTGTCGTCGGGGCCGGGCTATGGCTACACCTTC,CASSLSSGPGYGYTF
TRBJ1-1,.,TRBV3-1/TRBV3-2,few,TGTGCCAGCAGCCAAGCCTCGAACACTGAAGCTTTCTTT,CASSQASNTEAFF
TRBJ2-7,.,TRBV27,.,TGTGCCAGCAGTTTTTTTGGTACCTACGAGCAGTACTTC,CASSFFGTYEQYF
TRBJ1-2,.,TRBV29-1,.,TGCAGCGTTCCGACAGGCGGGGCCTATGGCTACACCTTC,CSVPTGGAYGYTF
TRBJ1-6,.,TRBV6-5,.,TGTGCCAGCAGGGGGGACTCCTATAATTCACCCCTCCACTTT,CASRGDSYNSPLHF
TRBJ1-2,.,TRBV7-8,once,TGTGCCAGCAGCCGACAGGTCGCTAACTATGGCTACACCTTC,CASSRQVANYGYTF
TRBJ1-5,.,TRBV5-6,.,TGTGCCAGCAGCTTGATCCAGGGGCCCCAGCATTTT,CASSLIQGPQHF
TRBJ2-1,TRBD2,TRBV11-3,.,TGTGCCAGCAGCAGTAGCGGGGGGGCATCCTACAATGAGCAGTTCTTC,CASSSSGGASYNEQFF
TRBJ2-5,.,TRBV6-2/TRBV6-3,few,TGTGCCAGCAGTTATGTGGGGGCTCAAGAGACCCAGTACTTC,CASSYVGAQETQYF
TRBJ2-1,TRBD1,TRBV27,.,TGTGCCAGCAGGCCCGGGACAGGGGCCTACAATGAGCAGTTCTTC,CASRPGTGAYNEQFF
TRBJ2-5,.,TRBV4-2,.,TGTGCCAGCAGCCAAGAAGTTAGGACCGTATACCAAGAGACCCAGTACTTC,CASSQEVRTVYQETQYF
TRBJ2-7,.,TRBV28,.,TGTGCCAGCAGGAGTGAATCCTACGAGCAGTACTTC,CASRSESYEQYF
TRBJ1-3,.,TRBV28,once,TGTGCCAGCAGTTTGCCGGGGGGGGGCGCAGGTGGAAACACCATATATTTT,CASSLPGGGAGGNTIYF
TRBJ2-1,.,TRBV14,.,TGTGCCAGCAGCCAAGGTTGGGGGCAAGGCAATGAGCAGTTCTTC,CASSQGWGQGNEQFF
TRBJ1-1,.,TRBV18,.,TGTGCCAGCTCCCCCGACAGCAACACTGAAGCTTTCTTT,CASSPDSNTEAFF
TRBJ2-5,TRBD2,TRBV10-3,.,TGTGCCATCAGTGAGTCCTTTGGACTAGCGGGAGGGGGAGAGACCCAGTACTTC,CAISESFGLAGGGETQYF